The present T cell receptor beta chain was sequenced within a study of tumor and adjacent non-tumor tissue in lung cancer. The wider study: Patients were aged about 31 to 85, approximately ten men and 4 to 6 women, stage I to III. Some 4.1 million productive TCRbeta reads were obtained per sample on average.

With regard to this clonotype: Its antigen is currently unknown.

The CDR3 loop spans 14 amino acids. The junction had 15 bases not matched to a gene; V was cut back by 11 bases and J by 7 bases. Germline-derived CDR1 and CDR2 are SGHAT and FQNNGV. Whole-study results and caveats: Normal lung showed higher cumulative top 100 clone frequency than tumor.

This sample's RNA came from whole unsorted tissue. Distant lung tissue was collected more than 3 cm away from the tumor edge. Donors were chemotherapy-naive, newly diagnosed lung cancer surgical patients in China, August–late 2014. Three rounds of nested PCR, following a modified ARM-PCR protocol, produced the TCRbeta library. TCRdb redid the calling of the multiplex PCR reads with MiXCR, one entry per CDR3 protein. The table includes roughly 49,000 distinct CDR3 sequences, 70% to 80% detected once. The V and J genes are TRBV11-2 and TRBJ2-7; 9 positions agree with TRBD1. The TCR was taken from a woman aged 55-69 years with non-small cell lung cancer. Sequences were obtained from distant non-tumor lung tissue. CDR3 sequence (DNA): TGTGCCCTCAGCCGGGACAGGGCAGGGGGAGAGCAGTACTTC. It codes for CALSRDRAGGEQYF.